This TCR beta chain comes out of a study of beta chain features in type 1 diabetes. Findings and limits, study-wide: The VDJ junctions of type 1 diabetes patients carried fewer insertions and more deletions. For Type 1 diabetes patients, all four CD4+ subsets carried TCRB CDR3s that were moderately but significantly shorter. The question of HLA type influencing TCRB rearrangement was one that remained unresolved here.

CD45RO/CCR7/CD25/CD127/CD95/CD27 separated CD4+ naive, central memory, regulatory and stem cell-like memory cells by sorting. Post-sort purity exceeded 95% for all sorted populations. Germline V gives CDR1 SGHTA, CDR2 FQGNSA. Trimming shortened V by 5 bases and J by 4 bases, and 11 bases separated the two germline ends. The CDR3 is 14 residues long. With respect to this clone: No antigen is known for it.

TCRB transcripts that were expressed got sequenced, as all of the isolated RNA had been reverse transcribed. Sequenced by immunoSEQ multiplex PCR; TCRdb stores in-frame clones only, minus some. The sample contains some 640,000 clones, roughly 13% of which appear only once. The chain employs TRBV7-2 and TRBJ1-4, with D unresolved. The specimen was naive CD4+ T cells from blood. This clonotype originated in a man aged 18-30 years with type 1 diabetes. CDR3 bases: TGTGCCAGCAGCCCCCGAGCTGTTAATGAAAAACTGTTTTTT. Encoded protein: CASSPRAVNEKLFF.